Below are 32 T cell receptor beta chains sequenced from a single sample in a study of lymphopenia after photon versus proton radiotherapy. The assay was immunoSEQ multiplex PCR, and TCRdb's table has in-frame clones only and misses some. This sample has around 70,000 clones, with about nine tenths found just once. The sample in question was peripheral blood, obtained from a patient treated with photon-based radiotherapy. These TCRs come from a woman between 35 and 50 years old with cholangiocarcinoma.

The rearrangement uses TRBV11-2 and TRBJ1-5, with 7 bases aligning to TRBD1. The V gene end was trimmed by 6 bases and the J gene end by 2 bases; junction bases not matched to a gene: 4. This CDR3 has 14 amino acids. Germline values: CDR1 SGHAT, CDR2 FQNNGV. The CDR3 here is CASSTDRGNQPQHF. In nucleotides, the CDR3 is TGTGCCAGCAGTACCGACAGGGGCAATCAGCCCCAGCATTTT.

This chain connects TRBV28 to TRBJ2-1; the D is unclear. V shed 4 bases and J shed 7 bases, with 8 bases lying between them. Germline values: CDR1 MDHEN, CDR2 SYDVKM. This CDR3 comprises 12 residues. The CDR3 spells CASSSRFNEQFF. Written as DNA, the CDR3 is TGTGCCAGCAGTTCCCGATTTAATGAGCAGTTCTTC.

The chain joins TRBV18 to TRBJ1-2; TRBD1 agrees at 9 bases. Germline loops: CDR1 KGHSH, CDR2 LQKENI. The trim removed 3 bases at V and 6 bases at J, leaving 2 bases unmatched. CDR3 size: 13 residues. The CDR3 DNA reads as TGTGCCAGCTCACCGGGACAGGGAAATGGCTACACCTTC. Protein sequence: CASSPGQGNGYTF. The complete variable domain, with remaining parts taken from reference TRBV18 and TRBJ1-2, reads NAGVMQNPRHLVRRRGQEARLRCSPMKGHSHVYWYRQLPEEGLKFMVYLQKENIIDESGMPKERFSAEFPKEGPSILRIQQVVRGDSAAYFCASSPGQGNGYTFGSGTRLTVV.

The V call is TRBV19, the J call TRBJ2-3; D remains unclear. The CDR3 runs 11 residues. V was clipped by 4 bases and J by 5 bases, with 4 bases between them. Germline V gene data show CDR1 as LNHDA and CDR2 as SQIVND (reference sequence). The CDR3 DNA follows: TGTGCCAGTAGTAGGCTAGATACGCAGTATTTT. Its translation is CASSRLDTQYF. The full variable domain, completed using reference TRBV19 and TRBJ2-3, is DGGITQSPKYLFRKEGQNVTLSCEQNLNHDAMYWYRQDPGQGLRLIYYSQIVNDFQKGDIAEGYSVSREKKESFPLTVTSAQKNPTAFYLCASSRLDTQYFGPGTRLTVL.

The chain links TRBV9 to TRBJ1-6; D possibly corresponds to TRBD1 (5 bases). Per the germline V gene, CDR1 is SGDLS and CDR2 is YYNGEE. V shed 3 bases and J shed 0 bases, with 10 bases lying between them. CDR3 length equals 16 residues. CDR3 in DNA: TGTGCCAGCAGCGGAGGGAGGGGCTCCTATAATTCACCCCTCCACTTT. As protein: CASSGGRGSYNSPLHF.

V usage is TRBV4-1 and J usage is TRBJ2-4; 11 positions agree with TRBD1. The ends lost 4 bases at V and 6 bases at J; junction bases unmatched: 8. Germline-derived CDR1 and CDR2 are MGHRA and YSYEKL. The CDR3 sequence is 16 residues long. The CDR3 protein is CASSPRTGGAGNIQYF. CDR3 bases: TGCGCCAGCAGCCCACGGACAGGGGGCGCAGGAAACATTCAGTACTTC.

The CDR3 bases are TGTGCCAGCAGTCTCAGGCTATTCACCGGGACAGGGGCGACCAACACTGAAGCTTTCTTT. Translated, it gives CASSLRLFTGTGATNTEAFF. The chain joins TRBV27 to TRBJ1-1; TRBD1 matches at 10 bases. The junction had 20 bases not matched to a gene; V was cut back by 5 bases and J by 2 bases. Germline V CDR1 and CDR2: MNHEY, SMNVEV (reference sequence). CDR3 length: 20 amino acids.

CDR3 coding DNA: TGTGCCAGCAGCGTAGAGGGGACACCTTACAATGAGCAGTTCTTC. This translates into CASSVEGTPYNEQFF. The chain uses TRBV9 and TRBJ2-1; perhaps TRBD1 as D (6 bases). Trimming took 0 bases from V and 4 from J, leaving 11 bases between them. The CDR3 extends over 15 amino acids. Germline-derived CDR1 and CDR2 are SGDLS and YYNGEE.

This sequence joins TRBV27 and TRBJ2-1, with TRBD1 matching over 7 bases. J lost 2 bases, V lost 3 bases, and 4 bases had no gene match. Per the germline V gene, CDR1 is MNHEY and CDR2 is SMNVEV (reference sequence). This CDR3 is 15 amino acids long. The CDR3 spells CASSLRTGTYNEQFF. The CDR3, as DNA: TGTGCCAGCAGTTTGCGGACAGGTACCTACAATGAGCAGTTCTTC.

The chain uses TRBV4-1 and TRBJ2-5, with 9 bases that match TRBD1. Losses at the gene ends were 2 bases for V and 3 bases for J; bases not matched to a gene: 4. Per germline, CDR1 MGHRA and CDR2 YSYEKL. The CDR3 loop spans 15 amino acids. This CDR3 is CASSQMDRGEETQYF. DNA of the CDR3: TGCGCCAGCAGCCAAATGGACAGGGGAGAAGAGACCCAGTACTTC.

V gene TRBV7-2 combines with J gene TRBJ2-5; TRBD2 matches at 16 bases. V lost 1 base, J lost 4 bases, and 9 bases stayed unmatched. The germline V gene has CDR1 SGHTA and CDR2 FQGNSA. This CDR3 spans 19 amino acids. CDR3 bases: TGTGCCAGCAGCTTAGAGGGACTAGCGGGGGGGATGGAGCGAGAGACCCAGTACTTC. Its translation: CASSLEGLAGGMERETQYF.

CDR3 nucleotide sequence: TGTGCCAGCACCCTAGGGCGGAGCCACAATGAGCAGTTCTTC. Translating gives CASTLGRSHNEQFF. The rearrangement uses TRBV28 and TRBJ2-1; D unclear. The CDR3 contains 14 residues. CDR1 is MDHEN, CDR2 SYDVKM, per germline. V gave up 7 bases and J gave up 5 bases, with 15 bases separating them.

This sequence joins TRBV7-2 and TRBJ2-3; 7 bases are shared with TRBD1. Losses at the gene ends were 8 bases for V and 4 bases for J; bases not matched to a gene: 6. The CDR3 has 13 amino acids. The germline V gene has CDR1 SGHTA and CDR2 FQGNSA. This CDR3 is CASRQGFADTQYF. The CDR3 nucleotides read TGTGCCAGCCGACAGGGTTTCGCAGATACGCAGTATTTT.

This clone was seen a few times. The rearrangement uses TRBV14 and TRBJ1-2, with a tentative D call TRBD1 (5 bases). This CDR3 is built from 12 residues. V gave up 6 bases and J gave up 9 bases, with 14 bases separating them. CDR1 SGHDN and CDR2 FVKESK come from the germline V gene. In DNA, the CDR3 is TGTGCCAGCAGGCGCCCAGGGAGTCGCTACACCTTC. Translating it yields CASRRPGSRYTF.

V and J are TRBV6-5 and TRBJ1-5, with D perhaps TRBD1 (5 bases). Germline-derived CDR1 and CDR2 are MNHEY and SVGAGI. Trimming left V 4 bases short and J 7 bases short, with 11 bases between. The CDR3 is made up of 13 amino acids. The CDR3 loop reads CASSSGTGQPQHF. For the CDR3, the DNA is TGTGCCAGCAGTTCCGGGACCGGACAGCCCCAGCATTTT.

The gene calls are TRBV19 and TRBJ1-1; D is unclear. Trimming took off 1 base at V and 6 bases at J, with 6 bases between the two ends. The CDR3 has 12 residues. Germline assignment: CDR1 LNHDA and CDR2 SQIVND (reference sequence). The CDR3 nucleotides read TGTGCCAGTAGTATAGCTGTGTCTGAAGCTTTCTTT. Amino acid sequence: CASSIAVSEAFF.

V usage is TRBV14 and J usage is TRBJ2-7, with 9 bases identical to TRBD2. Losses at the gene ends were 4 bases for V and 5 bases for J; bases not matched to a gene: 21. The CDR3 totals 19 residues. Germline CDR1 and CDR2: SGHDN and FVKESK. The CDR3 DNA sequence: TGTGCCAGCAGCCTATACAGACTTCCAGCGGGAGGATTACGCCACGAGCAGTACTTC. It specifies CASSLYRLPAGGLRHEQYF.

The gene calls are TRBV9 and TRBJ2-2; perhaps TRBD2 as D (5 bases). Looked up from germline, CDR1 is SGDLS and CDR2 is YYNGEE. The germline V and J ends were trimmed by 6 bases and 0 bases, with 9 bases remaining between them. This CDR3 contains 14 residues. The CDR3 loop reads CASKRAPNTGELFF. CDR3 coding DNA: TGTGCCAGCAAGAGGGCCCCGAACACCGGGGAGCTGTTTTTT. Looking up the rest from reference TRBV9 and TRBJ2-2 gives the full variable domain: DSGVTQTPKHLITATGQRVTLRCSPRSGDLSVYWYQQSLDQGLQFLIQYYNGEERAKGNILERFSAQQFPDLHSELNLSSLELGDSALYFCASKRAPNTGELFFGEGSRLTVL.

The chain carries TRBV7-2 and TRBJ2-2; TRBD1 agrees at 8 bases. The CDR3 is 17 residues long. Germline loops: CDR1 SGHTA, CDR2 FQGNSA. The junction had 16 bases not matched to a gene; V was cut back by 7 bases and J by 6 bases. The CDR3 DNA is TGTGCCAGCAACCTAGTGGGGACAGGCCAATTCCCCGGGGAGCTGTTTTTT. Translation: CASNLVGTGQFPGELFF.

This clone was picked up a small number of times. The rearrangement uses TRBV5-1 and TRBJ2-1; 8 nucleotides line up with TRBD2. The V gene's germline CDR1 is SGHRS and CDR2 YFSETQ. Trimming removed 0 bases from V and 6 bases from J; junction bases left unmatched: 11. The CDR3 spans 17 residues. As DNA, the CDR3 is TGCGCCAGCAGCTTGGGTAGTAGCGGGATAGGGCGCAATGAGCAGTTCTTC. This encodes CASSLGSSGIGRNEQFF. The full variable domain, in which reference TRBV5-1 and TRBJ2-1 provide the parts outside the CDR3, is KAGVTQTPRYLIKTRGQQVTLSCSPISGHRSVSWYQQTPGQGLQFLFEYFSETQRNKGNFPGRFSGRQFSNSRSEMNVSTLELGDSALYLCASSLGSSGIGRNEQFFGPGTRLTVL.

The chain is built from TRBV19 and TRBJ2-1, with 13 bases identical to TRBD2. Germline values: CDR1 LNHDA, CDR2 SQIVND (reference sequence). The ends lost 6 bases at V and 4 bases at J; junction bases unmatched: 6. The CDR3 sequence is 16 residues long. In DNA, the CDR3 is TGTGCCAGTAGCAAACGACTAGCGGGGGGATACAATGAGCAGTTCTTC. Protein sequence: CASSKRLAGGYNEQFF.

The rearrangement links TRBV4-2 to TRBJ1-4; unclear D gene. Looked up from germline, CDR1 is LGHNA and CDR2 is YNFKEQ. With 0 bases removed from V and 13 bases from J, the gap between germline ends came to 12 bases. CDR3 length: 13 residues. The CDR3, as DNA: TGTGCCAGCAGCCAAGATTTAGAGCACGGACTGTTTTTT. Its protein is CASSQDLEHGLFF.

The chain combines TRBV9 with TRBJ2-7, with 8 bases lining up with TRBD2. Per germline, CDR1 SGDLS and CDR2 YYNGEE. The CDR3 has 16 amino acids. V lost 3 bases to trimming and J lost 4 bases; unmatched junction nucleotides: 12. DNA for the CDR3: TGTGCCAGCAGCGGGAGCCCGGGACTAGGCTCGTACGAGCAGTACTTC. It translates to CASSGSPGLGSYEQYF.

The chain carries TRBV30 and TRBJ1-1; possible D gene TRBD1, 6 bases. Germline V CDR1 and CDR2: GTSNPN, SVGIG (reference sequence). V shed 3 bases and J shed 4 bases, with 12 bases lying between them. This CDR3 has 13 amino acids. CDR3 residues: CAWSGGPLTEAFF. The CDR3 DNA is TGTGCCTGGAGCGGGGGGCCGCTCACTGAAGCTTTCTTT.

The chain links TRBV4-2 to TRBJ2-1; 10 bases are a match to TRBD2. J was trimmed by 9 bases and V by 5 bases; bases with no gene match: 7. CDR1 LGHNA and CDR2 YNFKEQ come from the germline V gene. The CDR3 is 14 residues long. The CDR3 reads CASSAGLATPEQFF. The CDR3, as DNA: TGTGCCAGCAGCGCGGGACTAGCGACCCCTGAGCAGTTCTTC.

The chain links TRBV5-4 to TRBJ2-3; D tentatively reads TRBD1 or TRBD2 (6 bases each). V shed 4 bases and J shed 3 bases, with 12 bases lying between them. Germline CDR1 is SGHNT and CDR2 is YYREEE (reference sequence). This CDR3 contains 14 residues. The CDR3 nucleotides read TGTGCCAGCAGCCTGGGAGGACAGACAGATACGCAGTATTTT. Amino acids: CASSLGGQTDTQYF.

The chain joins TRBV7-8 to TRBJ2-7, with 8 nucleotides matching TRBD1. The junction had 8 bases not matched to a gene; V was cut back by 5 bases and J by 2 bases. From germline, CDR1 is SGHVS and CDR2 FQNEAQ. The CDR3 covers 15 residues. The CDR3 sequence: CASSPRTGGPYEQYF. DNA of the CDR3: TGTGCCAGCAGCCCCCGCACAGGGGGACCCTACGAGCAGTACTTC.

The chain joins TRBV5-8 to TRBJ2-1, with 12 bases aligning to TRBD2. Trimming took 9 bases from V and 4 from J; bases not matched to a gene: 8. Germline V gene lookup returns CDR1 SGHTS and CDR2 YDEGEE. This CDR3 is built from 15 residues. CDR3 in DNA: TGTGCCACCCCCGGACTAGCGGGGAATTACAATGAGCAGTTCTTC. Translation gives CATPGLAGNYNEQFF. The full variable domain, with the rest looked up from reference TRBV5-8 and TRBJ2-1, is EAGVTQSPTHLIKTRGQQATLRCSPISGHTSVYWYQQALGLGLQFLLWYDEGEERNRGNFPPRFSGRQFPNYSSELNVNALELEDSALYLCATPGLAGNYNEQFFGPGTRLTVL.

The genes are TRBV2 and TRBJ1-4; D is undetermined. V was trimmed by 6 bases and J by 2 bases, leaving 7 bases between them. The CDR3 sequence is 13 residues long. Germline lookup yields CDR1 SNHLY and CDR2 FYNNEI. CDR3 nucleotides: TGTGCCAGCAGGGTTTTCACTAATGAAAAACTGTTTTTT. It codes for CASRVFTNEKLFF.

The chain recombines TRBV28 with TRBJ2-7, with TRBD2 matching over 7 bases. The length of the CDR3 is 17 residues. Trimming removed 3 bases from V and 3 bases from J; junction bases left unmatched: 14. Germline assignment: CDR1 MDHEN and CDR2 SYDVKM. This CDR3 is CASSFSGPLRQNYEQYF. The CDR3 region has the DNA TGTGCCAGCAGTTTTAGCGGGCCACTTCGGCAAAACTACGAGCAGTACTTC.

CDR3 DNA sequence: TGTGCCAGCAGTTTAGGGACTAGCGGGAGAGGGACCCAGTACTTC. Translating it yields CASSLGTSGRGTQYF. This rearrangement joins TRBV28 to TRBJ2-5; 14 bases are a match to TRBD2. The V gene's germline CDR1 is MDHEN and CDR2 SYDVKM. The CDR3 has 15 amino acids. V was pared by 2 bases and J by 7 bases, with 3 bases of the junction left unmatched.

CDR3: CASSYGTGRTDTQYF. CDR3 nucleotides: TGTGCCAGCTCATATGGGACAGGTCGCACAGATACGCAGTATTTT. The chain employs TRBV18 and TRBJ2-3; 8 nucleotides agree with TRBD1. CDR1 and CDR2 (germline): KGHSH, LQKENI. V gave up 5 bases and J gave up 1 base; unmatched junction bases: 5. This CDR3 comprises 15 residues.